This T cell receptor (beta chain) stems from a study of cytomegalovirus exposure and HLA in healthy donors. Whole-study context: For the approximately 400 genotyped donors, about 81% fell within the Caucasian-associated ancestry cluster. Whole-study findings and limits: TCR beta V- and J-gene trimming was later associated with a missense DCLRE1C variant. A cluster of highly shared sequence variants was likely a sequencing artifact. Follow-up analysis seemed to connect common viral pathogens with several of the most significant clusters identified.

The PCR made use of 60 Vbeta and 13 Jbeta primers. Clones were sequenced by immunoSEQ multiplex PCR, and TCRdb holds only the in-frame ones, with some missing. The repertoire consists of fewer than 150,000 clones, with around 80% occurring once and the leading ten covering around 7%. As concerns this clone: As yet, its antigen is unknown.

V lost 7 bases, J lost 6 bases, and 4 bases stayed unmatched. Germline V gene lookup returns CDR1 LNHDA and CDR2 SQIVND (reference sequence). This CDR3 has 13 amino acids. The material sequenced was PBMCs. This chain joins TRBV19 and TRBJ1-2, with TRBD1 matching 11 bases. The TCR sequence derives from a man aged 35 to 55 in good health and CMV-seropositive. Here the CDR3 reads CASTMDRGHGYTF. The CDR3 nucleotides read TGTGCCAGTACAATGGACAGGGGGCATGGCTACACCTTC.